Sequencing of this T cell receptor (beta chain) was carried out in a study of T cell repertoires in cytomegalovirus infection. Overall study: Carrying CMV and the relevant HLA type showed in public TCR beta signatures. Findings of the study overall: Using cumulative public TCR beta family frequency, the authors identified those who carried CMV together with the relevant HLA. Ex vivo responses were dominated by HLA-C-restricted CMV-specific TCR beta clonotypes.

V gave up 4 bases and J gave up 4 bases, with 12 bases separating them. CDR3 length: 14 residues. The germline gives CDR1 SGHRS, CDR2 YFSETQ. Remarks on this clonotype: Its antigen is currently unknown.

Using its own MiXCR run on the reads, TCRdb lists one record per CDR3 protein. The sample has about 260,000 distinct CDR3 sequences; roughly 10% are singletons. The gene calls are TRBV5-1 and TRBJ1-5; TRBD1 might be the D (5 bases). The clonotype comes from a human donor in good health (CMV status not recorded). Some clones in this sample may be carry-over from other donors' samples. Sequenced input: PBMCs. The CDR3 sequence is CASSIGGINQPQHF. The CDR3 nucleotides read TGCGCCAGCAGCATCGGGGGGATAAATCAGCCCCAGCATTTT.